Presented here are 30 T cell receptor beta chains from one specimen sequenced in a study of cytomegalovirus exposure and HLA in healthy donors. Both 60 Vbeta primers and 13 Jbeta primers went into the PCR. Clones were read by immunoSEQ multiplex PCR, and TCRdb kept only the in-frame ones, dropping some. This table holds about 78,000 clones, about 81% found once. The sequenced sample was PBMCs. These receptors came from a woman between 45 and 60 years old in good health and CMV-seronegative.

The CDR3: CASRDGQGITEAFF. Here the CDR3 DNA reads TGTGCCAGCAGGGATGGACAGGGGATCACTGAAGCTTTCTTT. The V gene is TRBV2, the J gene TRBJ1-1; 9 bases map to TRBD1. The length of the CDR3 is 14 residues. Germline-derived CDR1 and CDR2 are SNHLY and FYNNEI. The V and J ends lost 6 bases and 4 bases, in that order; junction bases with no gene match: 6.

The chain combines TRBV7-2 with TRBJ1-1, with 7 bases that match TRBD1. From germline, CDR1 is SGHTA and CDR2 FQGNSA. The CDR3 covers 15 residues. The ends lost 1 base at V and 5 bases at J; junction bases unmatched: 7. The CDR3 here is CASSLGRGQGTEAFF. The CDR3 DNA sequence: TGTGCCAGCAGCTTAGGGAGGGGGCAAGGGACTGAAGCTTTCTTT.

The J gene is TRBJ1-1, the V gene TRBV28, with D unclear. Deletions cut 7 bases from V and 0 bases from J, with 12 bases between. Looked up from germline, CDR1 is MDHEN and CDR2 is SYDVKM. The CDR3 totals 14 residues. The CDR3: CASTPIAMNTEAFF. CDR3 coding DNA: TGTGCCAGCACCCCCATAGCAATGAACACTGAAGCTTTCTTT.

The rearrangement uses TRBV19 and TRBJ1-5; 8 positions match TRBD1. The V gene end was trimmed by 11 bases and the J gene end by 6 bases; junction bases not matched to a gene: 9. The length of the CDR3 is 13 residues. Germline V gives CDR1 LNHDA, CDR2 SQIVND (reference sequence). The CDR3 sequence: CACTTGTGQPQHF. The CDR3 coding sequence is TGTGCCTGCACCACAGGGACAGGTCAGCCCCAGCATTTT.

The chain couples TRBV21-1 to TRBJ2-7; the table calls TRBD1, which could not be checked here. TRBV21-1 is shown as a pseudogene. There are 16 residues in the CDR3. CDR3 DNA: TGTGCCAGCAGCACCGCTTCCGGGACAATCTCCTACGAGCAGTACGTC. Translation: CASSTASGTISYEQYV.

CDR3 amino acids: CASGQGSPLHF. The CDR3 DNA sequence: TGTGCCAGCGGGCAGGGATCACCCCTCCACTTT. The chain couples TRBV27 to TRBJ1-6; D is perhaps TRBD1 (5 bases). The ends were cut back, 8 bases at V and 10 bases at J, with 9 bases in the middle. Germline CDR1 is MNHEY and CDR2 is SMNVEV (reference sequence). This CDR3 comprises 11 residues.

The CDR3 loop reads CSPRRGNEQFF. CDR3 bases: TGCAGCCCTAGAAGGGGGAATGAGCAGTTCTTC. The rearrangement links TRBV29-1 to TRBJ2-1; D might be TRBD1 (6 bases). The CDR3 is 11 amino acids. V lost 8 bases and J 7 bases, leaving 12 bases between the germline ends. CDR1 is SQVTM and CDR2 is ANQGSEA in the germline V gene.

The table lists this clone with a count of one. The chain uses TRBV7-9 and TRBJ1-3, with D uncertain. The CDR3 has 15 amino acids. V was trimmed by 1 base and J by 2 bases, leaving 9 bases between them. Germline V CDR1 and CDR2: SEHNR, FQNEAQ (reference sequence). CDR3 coding DNA: TGTGCCAGCAGCTTAGAAGGGAGCGCTGGAAACACCATATATTTT. Amino acid sequence: CASSLEGSAGNTIYF. Based on the CDR3 plus reference TRBV7-9 and TRBJ1-3, the full variable domain is DTGVSQNPRHKITKRGQNVTFRCDPISEHNRLYWYRQTLGQGPEFLTYFQNEAQLEKSRLLSDRFSAERPKGSFSTLEIQRTEQGDSAMYLCASSLEGSAGNTIYFGEGSWLTVV.

Worth noting for this clone: The junction departs from germline at one end; a sequencing error may be responsible. Other DNA sequences of this sample code for an identical CDR3. The chain has TRBV14 and TRBJ2-3; 14 positions match TRBD2. This CDR3 has 18 residues. Germline V CDR1 and CDR2: SGHDN, FVKESK. The CDR3: CASSQDKTTSGRANTQYF. The DNA for the CDR3 is TGTGCCAGCAGTCAAGACAAGACGACTAGCGGGAGGGCCAATACGCAGTATTTT. Full variable domain (outside the CDR3, taken from reference TRBV14 and TRBJ2-3): EAGVTQFPSHSVIEKGQTVTLRCDPISGHDNLYWYRRVMGKEIKFLLHFVKESKQDESGMPNNRFLAERTGGTYSTLKVQPAELEDSGVYFCASSQDKTTSGRANTQYFGPGTRLTVL.

The CDR3 loop reads CAIQREDRGTDTQYF. CDR3 bases: TGTGCCATTCAAAGGGAGGACAGGGGGACAGATACGCAGTATTTT. The chain combines TRBV28 with TRBJ2-3, with 10 nucleotides matching TRBD1. Germline V gene lookup returns CDR1 MDHEN and CDR2 SYDVKM. The CDR3 runs 15 residues. Germline trimming cut 10 bases from V and 3 bases from J; bases unmatched to any gene: 10.

The chain has TRBV9 and TRBJ2-7; 10 bases are shared with TRBD2. The CDR3 is made up of 13 amino acids. The V gene's germline CDR1 is SGDLS and CDR2 YYNGEE. V dropped 6 bases and J dropped 3; count of bases not matched to a gene: 3. CDR3 amino acids: CASTSGGFYEQYF. In DNA form, the CDR3 reads TGTGCCAGCACTAGCGGGGGCTTCTACGAGCAGTACTTC.

The gene calls are TRBV9 and TRBJ1-1, with 8 bases matching TRBD1. The CDR3 has 16 amino acids. Germline CDR1 is SGDLS and CDR2 is YYNGEE. J gave up 3 bases and V 5 bases, and 12 bases lay outside the gene matches. CDR3 sequence: CASSHGQGRPHTEAFF. The CDR3 DNA reads TGTGCCAGCAGTCATGGACAGGGTAGGCCGCACACTGAAGCTTTCTTT.

The chain links TRBV6-5 to TRBJ1-1; D possibly corresponds to TRBD1 (5 bases). V was pared by 5 bases and J by 6 bases, with 13 bases between. The CDR3 is 13 amino acids. The germline V gene has CDR1 MNHEY and CDR2 SVGAGI. The CDR3 is CASSLWSGAEAFF. Here the CDR3 DNA reads TGTGCCAGCAGTCTTTGGTCGGGGGCTGAAGCTTTCTTT.

The chain joins TRBV11-3 to TRBJ2-7; maybe TRBD1 (6 bases). Germline V gene data show CDR1 as SGHNT and CDR2 as YENEEA. The V end lost 1 base, the J end lost 2 bases, and 15 bases lay between the germline ends. The length of the CDR3 is 16 residues. CDR3 bases: TGTGCCAGCAGCTTAGTGCGGCAGGGGCTACCCTACGAGCAGTACGTC. Its translation: CASSLVRQGLPYEQYV.

The rearrangement uses TRBV27 and TRBJ1-2, with no clear D. The germline V gene encodes CDR1 MNHEY and CDR2 SMNVEV (reference sequence). The CDR3 has 16 residues. Trimming shortened V by 4 bases and J by 4 bases, and 19 bases separated the two germline ends. CDR3 residues: CASSWNGQQASYGYTF. The CDR3, as DNA: TGTGCCAGCAGTTGGAACGGTCAACAAGCTAGCTATGGCTACACCTTC.

Remarks on this clone: Sequence at one end of the junction differs from germline and may be a read error. This chain joins TRBV15 and TRBJ2-1, with D possibly matching TRBD1 (7 bases). The CDR3 is 16 amino acids. Germline CDR1 and CDR2: LNHNV and YYDKDF (reference sequence). The CDR3 region has the DNA TGTGCCACCAGCAGAGATGCGGGACAGTTCTACAATGAGCGGTTCTTC. This codes for CATSRDAGQFYNERFF.

This clone was seen once. V is TRBV5-1 and J is TRBJ2-4; a weak D match, TRBD1 (7 bases). Germline lookup yields CDR1 SGHRS and CDR2 YFSETQ. This CDR3 has 16 amino acids. V was clipped by 4 bases and J by 0 bases, with 14 bases between them. CDR3 amino acids: CASSGGTDVAKNIQYF. The CDR3, as DNA: TGCGCCAGCAGCGGCGGGACAGACGTAGCCAAAAACATTCAGTACTTC.

V gene TRBV7-3 combines with J gene TRBJ2-1; TRBD2 matches 10 bases. CDR1 and CDR2 from the germline V gene are SGHTA and FQGTGA. V dropped 1 base and J dropped 5; count of bases not matched to a gene: 8. The CDR3 spans 17 residues. CDR3 loop: CASSLIGLAGADNEQFF. CDR3 coding DNA: TGTGCCAGCAGCTTAATCGGCCTAGCGGGAGCGGACAATGAGCAGTTCTTC.

The rearrangement links TRBV6-1 to TRBJ2-2, with 7 positions matching TRBD1. This CDR3 spans 16 amino acids. Germline V gene data show CDR1 as MNHNS and CDR2 as SASEGT. J gave up 1 base and V 3 bases, and 5 bases lay outside the gene matches. The CDR3 bases are TGTGCCAGCAGTGACCTTCGACAGGGGAACACCGGGGAGCTGTTTTTT. It is translated as CASSDLRQGNTGELFF.

V and J are TRBV6-5 and TRBJ1-1, with TRBD1 matching 7 bases. CDR3 length equals 15 residues. CDR1 MNHEY and CDR2 SVGAGI come from the germline V gene. V lost 0 bases to trimming and J lost 0 bases; unmatched junction nucleotides: 1. CDR3 protein: CASSYSGQMNTEAFF. The CDR3 nucleotides read TGTGCCAGCAGTTACTCGGGACAGATGAACACTGAAGCTTTCTTT.

V gene TRBV18 combines with J gene TRBJ2-1; D might be TRBD2 (6 bases). The CDR3 spans 17 residues. V gave up 6 bases and J gave up 0 bases, with 18 bases separating them. Germline CDR1 and CDR2: KGHSH and LQKENI. The CDR3 nucleotides are TGTGCCAGCTCGCCCACTAGCTATTTAAGCTCCTACAATGAGCAGTTCTTC. This codes for CASSPTSYLSSYNEQFF.

This clone was seen a single time. The V and J genes are TRBV6-5 and TRBJ1-4; D is unclear. Trimming shortened V by 3 bases and J by 5 bases, and 10 bases separated the two germline ends. This CDR3 is 14 amino acids long. Germline CDR1 and CDR2: MNHEY and SVGAGI. The CDR3 DNA sequence: TGTGCCAGCAGTTATATAGCCGGGAATGAAAAACTGTTTTTT. Residues: CASSYIAGNEKLFF.

The chain joins TRBV9 to TRBJ2-7; the match to TRBD2 covers 8 bases. CDR1 SGDLS and CDR2 YYNGEE come from the germline V gene. This CDR3 comprises 15 residues. Unmatched junction bases numbered 9, after V lost 3 bases and J lost 4 bases. The chain's CDR3 is CASSGRGTSLYEQYF. CDR3 sequence (DNA): TGTGCCAGCAGCGGACGCGGGACTAGTCTGTACGAGCAGTACTTC.

The V call is TRBV5-6, the J call TRBJ2-1; D gene ambiguous. Germline V gene data show CDR1 as SGHDT and CDR2 as YYEEEE. V was trimmed by 2 bases and J by 7 bases, leaving 7 bases between them. CDR3 length: 12 amino acids. CDR3 sequence reads: CASSLSVNEQFF. Here the CDR3 DNA reads TGTGCCAGCAGCTTATCCGTGAATGAGCAGTTCTTC.

This chain joins TRBV5-4 and TRBJ1-6, with D perhaps TRBD1 (6 bases). This CDR3 region has 15 residues. CDR1 SGHNT and CDR2 YYREEE come from the germline V gene (reference sequence). Trimming left V 4 bases short and J 6 bases short, with 14 bases between. The CDR3 DNA reads as TGTGCCAGCAGCACTCAACAGGGCTTTAATTCACCCCTCCACTTT. It specifies CASSTQQGFNSPLHF. The full variable domain, in which reference TRBV5-4 and TRBJ1-6 provide the parts outside the CDR3, is ETGVTQSPTHLIKTRGQQVTLRCSSQSGHNTVSWYQQALGQGPQFIFQYYREEENGRGNFPPRFSGLQFPNYSSELNVNALELDDSALYLCASSTQQGFNSPLHFGNGTRLTVT.

This sequence joins TRBV25-1 and TRBJ1-6; a possible D gene is TRBD1 (5 bases). Germline values: CDR1 MGHDK, CDR2 SYGVNS. The CDR3 is 15 residues long. V gave up 6 bases and J gave up 10 bases, with 19 bases separating them. CDR3 in amino acids: CASRETGGKISPLHF. The CDR3 DNA follows: TGTGCCAGCAGGGAGACCGGGGGAAAGATATCACCCCTCCACTTT.

This clone was observed a handful of times. This chain uses TRBV5-1 with TRBJ2-5; 7 bases match TRBD1. The J call is in doubt because the DNA end fits TRBJ2-7 better. Germline lookup yields CDR1 SGHRS and CDR2 YFSETQ. This CDR3 comprises 14 residues. In nucleotides, the CDR3 is TGCGCCAGCAGCATGGGACAGATTTCCTACGAGCAGTACTTC. Its translation is CASSMGQISYEQYF.

The rearrangement links TRBV18 to TRBJ1-1, with D possibly TRBD1 on 5 matching bases. Trimming removed 2 bases from V and 7 bases from J, with 8 bases in between. The CDR3 is 12 amino acids. The V gene's germline CDR1 is KGHSH and CDR2 LQKENI. CDR3 residues: CASSPDRNEAFF. Here the CDR3 DNA reads TGTGCCAGCTCACCAGACAGAAATGAAGCTTTCTTT.

V is TRBV28 and J is TRBJ2-5; possibly TRBD1 for D (7 bases). Trimming cost V 6 bases and J 5 bases, with 16 bases left between them. This CDR3 comprises 14 residues. CDR1 and CDR2 (germline): MDHEN, SYDVKM. CDR3 DNA: TGTGCCAGCAGCCCAGGGGGGCCGGGGGAGACCCAGTACTTC. This gives the protein CASSPGGPGETQYF.

This rearrangement joins TRBV5-1 to TRBJ2-2; possibly TRBD1 for D (6 bases). CDR3 length: 14 residues. CDR1 and CDR2 (germline): SGHRS, YFSETQ. The V gene lost 8 bases and the J gene lost 3 bases, with 14 bases spanning the gap. The CDR3 DNA sequence: TGCGCCAGTTCGCAGGGGCGGGACACCGGGGAGCTGTTTTTT. This sequence encodes CASSQGRDTGELFF.